This entry lists 10 T cell receptor beta chains sequenced from one sample in a study of blood T cell repertoires in COVID-19. Assay used: immunoSEQ multiplex PCR; TCRdb lists only in-frame clones, some missing. The sample gives 250,000 to 350,000 clones, around 90% of which show up once; 1.1% is in the top ten. The sequencing input was PBMCs or T cells enriched from blood (not recorded which). The receptors stem from a woman in her twenties or thirties who had recovered from COVID-19.

This sequence joins TRBV19 and TRBJ2-2; TRBD1 agrees at 8 bases. Trimming took 3 bases from V and 6 from J; bases not matched to a gene: 3. The germline gives CDR1 LNHDA, CDR2 SQIVND (reference sequence). This CDR3 spans 14 amino acids. CDR3 region: CASSMTGASGELFF. CDR3 in DNA: TGTGCCAGTAGTATGACAGGGGCGTCCGGGGAGCTGTTTTTT.

V gene TRBV2 combines with J gene TRBJ2-1, with D maybe TRBD1 (5 bases). V was pared by 7 bases and J by 5 bases, with 15 bases between. CDR1 is SNHLY, CDR2 FYNNEI, per germline. This CDR3 comprises 14 residues. For the CDR3, the DNA is TGTGCCAGCACCCACCCCGACAGCCACAATGAGCAGTTCTTC. It specifies CASTHPDSHNEQFF.

This clone was seen just once. The gene calls are TRBV27 and TRBJ2-3; D gene ambiguous. V lost 3 bases and J 2 bases, leaving 18 bases between the germline ends. Per germline, CDR1 MNHEY and CDR2 SMNVEV (reference sequence). This CDR3 region has 17 residues. CDR3 nucleotide sequence: TGTGCCAGCAGTTTGAAGTTCCGCAGGCCCTACACAGATACGCAGTATTTT. It yields the protein CASSLKFRRPYTDTQYF.

This sequence joins TRBV6-1 and TRBJ2-7; TRBD2 aligns across 9 bases. The V segment lost 2 bases and the J segment 6 bases; nucleotides outside the gene matches: 11. This CDR3 has 16 amino acids. Germline CDR1 reads MNHNS; CDR2 reads SASEGT. The CDR3 DNA sequence: TGTGCCAGCAGTGAAACCCCCCTGGTAGCGGGAGTCGAGCAGTACTTC. It is translated as CASSETPLVAGVEQYF.

The CDR3 DNA sequence: TGCAGCGTTGGTAGACAGGGCTATGGCTACACCTTC. Translated: CSVGRQGYGYTF. This chain links TRBV29-1 with TRBJ1-2, with 7 bases fitting TRBD1. V lost 4 bases to trimming and J lost 4 bases; unmatched junction nucleotides: 3. Germline V gene data show CDR1 as SQVTM and CDR2 as ANQGSEA. The CDR3 is made up of 12 amino acids.

CDR3 bases: TGCGCCAGCAGCCAGGGTGGCACAGATACGCAGTATTTT. It specifies CASSQGGTDTQYF. The chain is built from TRBV10-2 and TRBJ2-3; D may be TRBD1 (5 bases). V was clipped by 6 bases and J by 1 base, with 8 bases between them. Germline V gene data show CDR1 as WSHSY and CDR2 as SAAADI. This CDR3 has 13 residues.

The genes are TRBV11-2 and TRBJ1-3, with D possibly being TRBD1 (6 bases). CDR1 and CDR2 from the germline V gene are SGHAT and FQNNGV. V gave up 2 bases and J gave up 6 bases, with 11 bases separating them. This CDR3 contains 14 residues. CDR3 sequence: CASSLSGGLNTIYF. In DNA form, the CDR3 reads TGTGCCAGCAGCTTATCGGGGGGCTTAAACACCATATATTTT.

This clone was detected a few times. The V call is TRBV30, the J call TRBJ1-1; D may be TRBD1 (6 bases). Trimming shortened V by 4 bases and J by 1 base, and 13 bases separated the two germline ends. Germline CDR1 and CDR2: GTSNPN and SVGIG (reference sequence). The CDR3 is made up of 14 amino acids. CDR3 sequence reads: CAWNLGGGNTEAFF. The CDR3 bases are TGTGCCTGGAACTTAGGGGGTGGGAACACTGAAGCTTTCTTT.

This chain links TRBV2 with TRBJ2-3; weak D call: TRBD2 (5 bases). The CDR3 runs to 19 residues. Germline V gene data show CDR1 as SNHLY and CDR2 as FYNNEI. V was trimmed by 2 bases and J by 0 bases, leaving 21 bases between them. The CDR3 reads CASSESPPWGAVSTDTQYF. DNA for the CDR3: TGTGCCAGCAGTGAATCCCCTCCCTGGGGAGCGGTGAGCACAGATACGCAGTATTTT.

The chain recombines TRBV19 with TRBJ2-6; the match to TRBD1 covers 7 bases. Looked up from germline, CDR1 is LNHDA and CDR2 is SQIVND (reference sequence). Unmatched junction bases numbered 7, after V lost 5 bases and J lost 0 bases. This CDR3 is built from 17 residues. Here the CDR3 reads CASSPGQMNSGANVLTF. In DNA form, the CDR3 reads TGTGCCAGTAGTCCGGGACAGATGAACTCTGGGGCCAACGTCCTGACTTTC. Drawing the rest from reference TRBV19 and TRBJ2-6, the complete variable domain is DGGITQSPKYLFRKEGQNVTLSCEQNLNHDAMYWYRQDPGQGLRLIYYSQIVNDFQKGDIAEGYSVSREKKESFPLTVTSAQKNPTAFYLCASSPGQMNSGANVLTFGAGSRLTVL.